This T cell receptor (beta chain) is from a study of shared clonotypes between healthy human individuals. Findings and caveats of the study: A small donor pool kept down the genetic and exposure-history diversity that was represented.

A note on this clone: Its antigen is undetermined.

Clones were sequenced by immunoSEQ multiplex PCR, and TCRdb holds only the in-frame ones, with some missing. The sample carries around 2.3 million clones, 90% to 97% recorded once. The specimen was naive CD4+ T cells sorted from blood. Described subset: CD45RA+ positively selected. The receptor comes from a young man in good health.

This CDR3 is CASSNSTGRGEQYF. In DNA form, the CDR3 reads TGTGCCAGCAGTAACTCGACAGGGCGGGGCGAGCAGTACTTC. The V call is TRBV28, the J call TRBJ2-7; D possibly corresponds to TRBD1 (7 bases). Trimming shortened V by 5 bases and J by 6 bases, and 17 bases separated the two germline ends. Germline V gene data show CDR1 as MDHEN and CDR2 as SYDVKM. This CDR3 is 14 amino acids long.